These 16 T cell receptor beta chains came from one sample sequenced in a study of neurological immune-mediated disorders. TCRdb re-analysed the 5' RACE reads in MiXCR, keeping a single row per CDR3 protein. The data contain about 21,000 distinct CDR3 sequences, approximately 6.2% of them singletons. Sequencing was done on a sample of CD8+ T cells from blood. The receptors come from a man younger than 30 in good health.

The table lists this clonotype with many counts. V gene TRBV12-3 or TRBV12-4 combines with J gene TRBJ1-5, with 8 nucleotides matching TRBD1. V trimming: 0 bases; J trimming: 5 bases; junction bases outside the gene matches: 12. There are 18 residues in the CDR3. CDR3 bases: TGTGCCAGCAGTTTAGCTGGACAGGGATGGGGCAAACATCAGCCCCAGCATTTT. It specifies CASSLAGQGWGKHQPQHF.

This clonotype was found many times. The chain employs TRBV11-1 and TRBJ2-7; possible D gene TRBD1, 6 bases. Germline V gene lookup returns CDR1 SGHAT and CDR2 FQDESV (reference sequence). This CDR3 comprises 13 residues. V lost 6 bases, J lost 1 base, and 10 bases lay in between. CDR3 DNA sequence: TGTGCCAGCAGTCCCGACAGGTCCTACGAGCAGTACTTC. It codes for CASSPDRSYEQYF.

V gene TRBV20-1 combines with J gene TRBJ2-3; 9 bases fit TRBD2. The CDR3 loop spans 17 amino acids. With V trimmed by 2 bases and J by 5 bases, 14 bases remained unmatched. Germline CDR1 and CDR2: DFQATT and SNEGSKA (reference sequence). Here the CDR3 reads CSARYQREVILQDTQYF. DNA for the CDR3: TGCAGTGCTAGATACCAGCGGGAGGTTATTCTGCAAGATACGCAGTATTTT.

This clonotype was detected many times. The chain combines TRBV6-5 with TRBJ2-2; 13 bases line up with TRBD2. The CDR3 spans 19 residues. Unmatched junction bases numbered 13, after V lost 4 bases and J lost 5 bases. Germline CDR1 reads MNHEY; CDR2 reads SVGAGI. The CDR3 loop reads CASSSQAVLAGGPTGELFF. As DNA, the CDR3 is TGTGCCAGCAGTTCCCAAGCCGTACTAGCGGGGGGGCCGACCGGGGAGCTGTTTTTT.

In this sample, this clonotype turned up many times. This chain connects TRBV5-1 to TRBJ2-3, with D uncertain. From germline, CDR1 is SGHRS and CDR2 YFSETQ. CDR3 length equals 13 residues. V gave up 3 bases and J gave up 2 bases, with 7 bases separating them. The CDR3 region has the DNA TGCGCCAGCAGCTGGGTGTCCACAGATACGCAGTATTTT. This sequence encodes CASSWVSTDTQYF. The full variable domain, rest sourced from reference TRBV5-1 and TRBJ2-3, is KAGVTQTPRYLIKTRGQQVTLSCSPISGHRSVSWYQQTPGQGLQFLFEYFSETQRNKGNFPGRFSGRQFSNSRSEMNVSTLELGDSALYLCASSWVSTDTQYFGPGTRLTVL.

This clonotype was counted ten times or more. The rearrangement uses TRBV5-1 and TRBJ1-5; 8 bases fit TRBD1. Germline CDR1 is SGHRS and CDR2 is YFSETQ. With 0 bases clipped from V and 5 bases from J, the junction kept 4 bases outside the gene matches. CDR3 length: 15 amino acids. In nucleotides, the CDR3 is TGCGCCAGCAGCTTGGGGGACAGGCCGCATCAGCCCCAGCATTTT. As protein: CASSLGDRPHQPQHF.

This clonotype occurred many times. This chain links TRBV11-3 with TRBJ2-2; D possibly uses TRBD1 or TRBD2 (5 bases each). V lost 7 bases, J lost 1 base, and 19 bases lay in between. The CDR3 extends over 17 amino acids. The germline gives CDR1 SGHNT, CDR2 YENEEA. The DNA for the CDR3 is TGTGCCAGCACCTCCGGGGACCAGACCTTGAACACCGGGGAGCTGTTTTTT. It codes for CASTSGDQTLNTGELFF. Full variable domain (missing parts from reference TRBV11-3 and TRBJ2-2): EAGVVQSPRYKIIEKKQPVAFWCNPISGHNTLYWYLQNLGQGPELLIRYENEEAVDDSQLPKDRFSAERLKGVDSTLKIQPAELGDSAVYLCASTSGDQTLNTGELFFGEGSRLTVL.

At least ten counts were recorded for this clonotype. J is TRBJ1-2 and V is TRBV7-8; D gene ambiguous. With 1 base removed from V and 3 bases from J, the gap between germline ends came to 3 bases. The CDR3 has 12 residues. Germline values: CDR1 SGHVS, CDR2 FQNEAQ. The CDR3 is CASSLGDYGYTF. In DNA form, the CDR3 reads TGTGCCAGCAGCTTAGGGGACTATGGCTACACCTTC.

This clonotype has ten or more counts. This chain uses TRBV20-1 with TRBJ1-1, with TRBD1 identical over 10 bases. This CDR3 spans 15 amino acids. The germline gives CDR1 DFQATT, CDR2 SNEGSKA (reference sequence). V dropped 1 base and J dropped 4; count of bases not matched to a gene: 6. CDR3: CSARATGGPGTEAFF. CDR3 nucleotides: TGCAGTGCTAGAGCGACAGGGGGCCCGGGCACTGAAGCTTTCTTT.

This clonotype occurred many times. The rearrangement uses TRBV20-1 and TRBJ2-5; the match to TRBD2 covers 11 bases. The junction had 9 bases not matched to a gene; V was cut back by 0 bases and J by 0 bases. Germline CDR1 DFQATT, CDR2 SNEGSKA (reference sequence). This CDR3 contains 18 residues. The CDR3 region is CSARDPGIAGGYQETQYF. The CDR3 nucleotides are TGCAGTGCTAGAGATCCCGGAATAGCGGGGGGGTACCAAGAGACCCAGTACTTC.

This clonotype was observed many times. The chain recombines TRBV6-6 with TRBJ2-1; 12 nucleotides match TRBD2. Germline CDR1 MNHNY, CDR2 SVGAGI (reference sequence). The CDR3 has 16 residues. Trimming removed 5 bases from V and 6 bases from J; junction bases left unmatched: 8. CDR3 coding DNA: TGTGCCAGCAGTCCCGCTAGCGGGGGGGCCTCCAATGAGCAGTTCTTC. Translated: CASSPASGGASNEQFF.

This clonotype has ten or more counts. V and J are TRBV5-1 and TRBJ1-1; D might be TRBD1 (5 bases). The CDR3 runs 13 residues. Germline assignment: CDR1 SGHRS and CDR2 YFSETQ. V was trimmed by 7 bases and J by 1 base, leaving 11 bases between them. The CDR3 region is CASAVGGNTEAFF. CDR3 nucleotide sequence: TGCGCCAGCGCCGTCGGGGGGAACACTGAAGCTTTCTTT.

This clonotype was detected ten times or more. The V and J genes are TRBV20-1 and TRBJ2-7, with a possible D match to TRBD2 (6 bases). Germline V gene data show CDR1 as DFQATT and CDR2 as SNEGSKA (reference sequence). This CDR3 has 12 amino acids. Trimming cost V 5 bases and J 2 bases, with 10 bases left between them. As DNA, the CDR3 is TGCAGTGCTGGGACTTCCCCCTACGAGCAGTACTTC. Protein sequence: CSAGTSPYEQYF.

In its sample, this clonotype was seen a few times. CDR3 bases: TGTGCCAGCTCGACTCCGGGACCAAACACTGAAGCTTTCTTT. The encoded protein is CASSTPGPNTEAFF. This chain uses TRBV12-3 or TRBV12-4 with TRBJ1-1; tentatively, D is TRBD1 (5 bases). The CDR3 is made up of 14 amino acids. The V end was cut by 8 bases, the J end by 2 bases, with 15 bases between.

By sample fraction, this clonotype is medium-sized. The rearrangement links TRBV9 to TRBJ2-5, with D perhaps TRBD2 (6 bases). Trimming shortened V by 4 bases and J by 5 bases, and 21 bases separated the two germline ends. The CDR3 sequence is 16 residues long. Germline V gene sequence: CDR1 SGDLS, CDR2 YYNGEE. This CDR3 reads CASSTPGGTQRETQYF. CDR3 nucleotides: TGTGCCAGCAGCACCCCCGGAGGGACGCAAAGGGAGACCCAGTACTTC.

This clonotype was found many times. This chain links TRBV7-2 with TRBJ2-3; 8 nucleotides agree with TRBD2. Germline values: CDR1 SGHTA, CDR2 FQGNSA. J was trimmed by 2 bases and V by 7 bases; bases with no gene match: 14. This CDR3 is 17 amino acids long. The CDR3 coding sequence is TGTGCCAGCATGTCTATCTTAGCGGGACTAGACACAGATACGCAGTATTTT. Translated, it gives CASMSILAGLDTDTQYF.